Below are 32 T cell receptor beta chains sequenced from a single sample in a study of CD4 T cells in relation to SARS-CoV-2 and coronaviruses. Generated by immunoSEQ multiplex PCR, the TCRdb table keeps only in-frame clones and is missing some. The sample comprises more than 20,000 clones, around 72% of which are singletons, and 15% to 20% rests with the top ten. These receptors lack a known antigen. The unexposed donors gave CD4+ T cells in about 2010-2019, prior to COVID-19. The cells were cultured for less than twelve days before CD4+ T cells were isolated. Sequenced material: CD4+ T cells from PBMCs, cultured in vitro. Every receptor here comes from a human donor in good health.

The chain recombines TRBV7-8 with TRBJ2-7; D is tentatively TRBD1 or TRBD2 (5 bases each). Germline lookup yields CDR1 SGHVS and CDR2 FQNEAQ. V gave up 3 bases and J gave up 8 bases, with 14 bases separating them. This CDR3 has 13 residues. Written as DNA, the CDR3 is TGTGCCAGCAGCTTGGACCGGGACGGCAAGCAGTACTTC. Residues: CASSLDRDGKQYF.

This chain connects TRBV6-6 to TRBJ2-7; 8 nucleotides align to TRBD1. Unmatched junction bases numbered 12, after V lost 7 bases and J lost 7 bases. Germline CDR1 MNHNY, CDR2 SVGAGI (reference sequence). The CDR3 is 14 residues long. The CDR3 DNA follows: TGTGCCAGCACCCCGGGACAGGTCCACGGGGAGCAGTACTTC. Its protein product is CASTPGQVHGEQYF.

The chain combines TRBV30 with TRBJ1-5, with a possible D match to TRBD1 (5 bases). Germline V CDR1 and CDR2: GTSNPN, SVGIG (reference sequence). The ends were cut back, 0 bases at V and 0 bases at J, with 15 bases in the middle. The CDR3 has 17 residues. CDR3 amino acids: CAWSVSGSRVSNQPQHF. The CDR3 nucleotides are TGTGCCTGGAGTGTATCTGGAAGCAGGGTTAGCAATCAGCCCCAGCATTTT.

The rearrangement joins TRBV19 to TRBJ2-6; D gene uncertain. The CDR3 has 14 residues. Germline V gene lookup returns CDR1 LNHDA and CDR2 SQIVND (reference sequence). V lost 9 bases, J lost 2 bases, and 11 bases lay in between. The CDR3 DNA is TGTGCCAGCACGGTCTTGGCTGGGGCCAACGTCCTGACTTTC. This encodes CASTVLAGANVLTF.

CDR3 in DNA: TGTGCCAGCAGAGACAGGGACGTCTATGGCTACACCTTC. Translating gives CASRDRDVYGYTF. The gene calls are TRBV21-1 and TRBJ1-2; the table names TRBD1, a call not compared with the DNA. TRBV21-1 is noted as a pseudogene. The CDR3 is 13 amino acids.

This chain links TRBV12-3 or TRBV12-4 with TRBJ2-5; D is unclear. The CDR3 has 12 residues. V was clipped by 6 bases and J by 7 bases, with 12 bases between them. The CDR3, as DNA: TGTGCCAGCAGCAGGACCGGCGCGACCCAGTACTTC. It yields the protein CASSRTGATQYF.

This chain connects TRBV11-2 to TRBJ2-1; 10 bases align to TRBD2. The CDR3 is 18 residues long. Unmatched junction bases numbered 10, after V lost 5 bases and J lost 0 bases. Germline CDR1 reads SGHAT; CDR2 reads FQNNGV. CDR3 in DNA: TGTGCCAGCAGCGTGAGCGGGAGGGCCCCGAGCTCCTACAATGAGCAGTTCTTC. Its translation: CASSVSGRAPSSYNEQFF.

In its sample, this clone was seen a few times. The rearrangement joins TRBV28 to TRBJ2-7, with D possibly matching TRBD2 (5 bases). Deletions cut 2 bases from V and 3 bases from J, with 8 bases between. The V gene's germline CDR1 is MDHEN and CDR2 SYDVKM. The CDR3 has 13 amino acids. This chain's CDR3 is CASSLRGGYEQYF. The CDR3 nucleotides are TGTGCCAGCAGTTTACGGGGTGGCTACGAGCAGTACTTC.

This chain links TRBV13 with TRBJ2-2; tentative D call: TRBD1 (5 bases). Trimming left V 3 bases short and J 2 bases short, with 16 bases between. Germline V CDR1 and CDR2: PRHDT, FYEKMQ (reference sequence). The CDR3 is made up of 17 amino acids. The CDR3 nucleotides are TGTGCCAGCAGCTTGGGGCTTCAGCACCTCAACACCGGGGAGCTGTTTTTT. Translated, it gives CASSLGLQHLNTGELFF.

The CDR3 is CAWSGLAVGYEQYF. The DNA for the CDR3 is TGTGCCTGGAGCGGACTAGCGGTTGGGTACGAGCAGTACTTC. V gene TRBV30 combines with J gene TRBJ2-7; 10 nucleotides match TRBD2. This CDR3 has 14 amino acids. Unmatched junction bases numbered 6, after V lost 3 bases and J lost 4 bases. In germline, CDR1 is GTSNPN, CDR2 SVGIG (reference sequence).

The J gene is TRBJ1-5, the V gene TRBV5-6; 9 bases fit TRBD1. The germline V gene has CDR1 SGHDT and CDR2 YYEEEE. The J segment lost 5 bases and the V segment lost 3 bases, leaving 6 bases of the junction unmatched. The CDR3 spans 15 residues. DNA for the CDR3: TGTGCCAGCAGCTGGGGACAGGGACCCTATCAGCCCCAGCATTTT. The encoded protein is CASSWGQGPYQPQHF.

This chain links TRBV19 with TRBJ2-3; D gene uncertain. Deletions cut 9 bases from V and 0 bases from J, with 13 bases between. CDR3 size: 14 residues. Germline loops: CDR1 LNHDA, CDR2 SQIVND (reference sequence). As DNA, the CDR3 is TGTGCCAGCAAGAGCCGGCCTAGCACAGATACGCAGTATTTT. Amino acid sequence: CASKSRPSTDTQYF.

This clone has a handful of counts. CDR3 DNA sequence: TGTGCCAGCAGCCCCGGGACAGGGGGCCCCTACGAGCAGTACTTC. As protein: CASSPGTGGPYEQYF. This chain links TRBV9 with TRBJ2-7; 12 nucleotides align to TRBD1. With V trimmed by 4 bases and J by 2 bases, 4 bases remained unmatched. The germline gives CDR1 SGDLS, CDR2 YYNGEE. CDR3 size: 15 residues.

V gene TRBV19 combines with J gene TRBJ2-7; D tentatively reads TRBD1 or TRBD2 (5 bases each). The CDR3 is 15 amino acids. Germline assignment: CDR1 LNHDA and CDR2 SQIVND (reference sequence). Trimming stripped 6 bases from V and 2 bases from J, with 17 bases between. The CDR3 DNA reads TGTGCCAGTAGCGAACCGGGACGGTTGGCCTACGAGCAGTACTTC. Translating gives CASSEPGRLAYEQYF.

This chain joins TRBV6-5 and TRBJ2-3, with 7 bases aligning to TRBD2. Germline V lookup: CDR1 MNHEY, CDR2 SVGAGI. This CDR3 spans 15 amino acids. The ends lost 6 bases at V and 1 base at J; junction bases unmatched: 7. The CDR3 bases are TGTGCCAGCAGGTTGCGGGGGTGGGGCACAGATACGCAGTATTTT. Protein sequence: CASRLRGWGTDTQYF.

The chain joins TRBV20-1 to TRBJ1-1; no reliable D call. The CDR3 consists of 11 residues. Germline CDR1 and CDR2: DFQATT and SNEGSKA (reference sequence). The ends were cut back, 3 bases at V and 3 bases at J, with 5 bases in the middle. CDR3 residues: CSARRDTEAFF. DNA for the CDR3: TGCAGTGCTAGGAGGGACACTGAAGCTTTCTTT.

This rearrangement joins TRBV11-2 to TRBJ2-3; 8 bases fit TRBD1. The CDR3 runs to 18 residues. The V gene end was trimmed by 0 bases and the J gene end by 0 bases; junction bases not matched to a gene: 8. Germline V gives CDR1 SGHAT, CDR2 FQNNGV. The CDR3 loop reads CASSLDLQGDTSTDTQYF. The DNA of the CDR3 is TGTGCCAGCAGCTTAGATCTACAGGGGGATACTAGCACAGATACGCAGTATTTT.

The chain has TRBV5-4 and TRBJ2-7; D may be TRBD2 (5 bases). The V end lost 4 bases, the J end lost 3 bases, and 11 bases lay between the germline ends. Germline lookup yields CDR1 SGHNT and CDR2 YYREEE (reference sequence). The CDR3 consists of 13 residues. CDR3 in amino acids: CASSGSGLYEQYF. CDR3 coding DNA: TGTGCCAGCAGCGGGAGTGGTCTCTACGAGCAGTACTTC. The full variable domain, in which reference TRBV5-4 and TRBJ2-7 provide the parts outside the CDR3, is ETGVTQSPTHLIKTRGQQVTLRCSSQSGHNTVSWYQQALGQGPQFIFQYYREEENGRGNFPPRFSGLQFPNYSSELNVNALELDDSALYLCASSGSGLYEQYFGPGTRLTVT.

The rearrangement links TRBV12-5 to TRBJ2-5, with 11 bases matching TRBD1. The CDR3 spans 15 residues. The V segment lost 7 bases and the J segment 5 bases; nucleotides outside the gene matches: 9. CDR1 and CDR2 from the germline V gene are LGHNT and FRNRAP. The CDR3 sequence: CASVLGTGGFETQYF. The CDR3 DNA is TGTGCTAGTGTTCTTGGGACAGGGGGTTTCGAGACCCAGTACTTC.

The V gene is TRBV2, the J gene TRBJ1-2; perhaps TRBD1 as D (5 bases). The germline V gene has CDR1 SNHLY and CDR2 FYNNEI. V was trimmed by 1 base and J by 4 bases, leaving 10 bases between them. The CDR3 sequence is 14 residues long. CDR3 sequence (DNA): TGTGCCAGCAGTGAAGGCAGGGAGGTCTATGGCTACACCTTC. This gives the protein CASSEGREVYGYTF. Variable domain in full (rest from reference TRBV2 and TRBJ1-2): EPEVTQTPSHQVTQMGQEVILRCVPISNHLYFYWYRQILGQKVEFLVSFYNNEISEKSEIFDDQFSVERPDGSNFTLKIRSTKLEDSAMYFCASSEGREVYGYTFGSGTRLTVV.

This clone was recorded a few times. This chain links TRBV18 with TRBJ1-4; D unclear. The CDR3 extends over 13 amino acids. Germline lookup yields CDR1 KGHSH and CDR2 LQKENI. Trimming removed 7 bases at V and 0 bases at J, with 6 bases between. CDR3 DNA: TGTGCCAGCTTCAGATCAACTAATGAAAAACTGTTTTTT. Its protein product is CASFRSTNEKLFF.

In DNA form, the CDR3 reads TGTGCCAGCAGCTCGGTCCTAGCGGGAGGGTACAATGAGCAGTTCTTC. This codes for CASSSVLAGGYNEQFF. The chain couples TRBV14 to TRBJ2-1; 12 bases agree with TRBD2. Germline V gene data show CDR1 as SGHDN and CDR2 as FVKESK. The CDR3 loop spans 16 amino acids. J gave up 4 bases and V 5 bases, and 6 bases lay outside the gene matches. Drawing the rest from reference TRBV14 and TRBJ2-1, the complete variable domain is EAGVTQFPSHSVIEKGQTVTLRCDPISGHDNLYWYRRVMGKEIKFLLHFVKESKQDESGMPNNRFLAERTGGTYSTLKVQPAELEDSGVYFCASSSVLAGGYNEQFFGPGTRLTVL.

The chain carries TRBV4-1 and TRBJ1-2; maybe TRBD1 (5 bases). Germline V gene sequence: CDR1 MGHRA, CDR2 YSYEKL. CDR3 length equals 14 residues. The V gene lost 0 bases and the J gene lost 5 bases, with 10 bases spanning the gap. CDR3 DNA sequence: TGCGCCAGCAGCCAAGATCAGGGATTATATGGCTACACCTTC. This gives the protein CASSQDQGLYGYTF.

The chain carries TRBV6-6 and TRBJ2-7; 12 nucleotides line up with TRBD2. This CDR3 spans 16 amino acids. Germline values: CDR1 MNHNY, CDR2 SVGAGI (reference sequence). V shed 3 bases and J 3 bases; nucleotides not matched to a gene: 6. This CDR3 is CASSYSRLAGVYEQYF. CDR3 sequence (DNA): TGTGCCAGCAGTTATTCCAGACTAGCGGGAGTCTACGAGCAGTACTTC.

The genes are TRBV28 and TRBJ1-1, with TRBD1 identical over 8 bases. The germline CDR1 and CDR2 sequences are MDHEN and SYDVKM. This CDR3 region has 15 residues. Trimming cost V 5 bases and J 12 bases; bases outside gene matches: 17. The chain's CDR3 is CASSLPQGALSWSFF. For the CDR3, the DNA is TGTGCCAGCAGTCTACCCCAGGGGGCGCTTTCGTGGTCTTTCTTT.

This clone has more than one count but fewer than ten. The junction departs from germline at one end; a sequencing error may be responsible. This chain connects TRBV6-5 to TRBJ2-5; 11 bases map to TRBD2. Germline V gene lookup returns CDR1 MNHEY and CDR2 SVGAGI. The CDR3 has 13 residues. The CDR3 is CVTSGSAIETQYF. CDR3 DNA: TGCGTAACTAGCGGGAGCGCTATAGAGACCCAGTACTTC.

In nucleotides, the CDR3 is TGTGCCAGTAGTAGGGGCCTCGGGCGAGGGGAGACCCAGTACTTC. Translation: CASSRGLGRGETQYF. This chain uses TRBV19 with TRBJ2-5; D assignment may be TRBD1 or TRBD2 (5 bases each). Trimming took off 4 bases at V and 5 bases at J, with 17 bases between the two ends. This CDR3 has 15 residues. Germline V CDR1 and CDR2: LNHDA, SQIVND (reference sequence). The entire variable domain, with the rest obtained from reference TRBV19 and TRBJ2-5, is as follows: DGGITQSPKYLFRKEGQNVTLSCEQNLNHDAMYWYRQDPGQGLRLIYYSQIVNDFQKGDIAEGYSVSREKKESFPLTVTSAQKNPTAFYLCASSRGLGRGETQYFGPGTRLLVL.

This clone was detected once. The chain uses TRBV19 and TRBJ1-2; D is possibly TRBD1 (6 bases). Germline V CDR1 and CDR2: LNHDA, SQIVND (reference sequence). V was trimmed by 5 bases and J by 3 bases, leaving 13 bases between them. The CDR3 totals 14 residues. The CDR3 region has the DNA TGTGCCAGTAGTCCGCGGGACACAGACTATGGCTACACCTTC. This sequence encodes CASSPRDTDYGYTF.

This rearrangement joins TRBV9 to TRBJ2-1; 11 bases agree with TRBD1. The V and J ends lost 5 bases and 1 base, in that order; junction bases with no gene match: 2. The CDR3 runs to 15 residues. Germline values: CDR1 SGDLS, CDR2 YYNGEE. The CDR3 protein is CASSGTGGSYNEQFF. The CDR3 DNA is TGTGCCAGCAGTGGGACAGGGGGTTCCTACAATGAGCAGTTCTTC.

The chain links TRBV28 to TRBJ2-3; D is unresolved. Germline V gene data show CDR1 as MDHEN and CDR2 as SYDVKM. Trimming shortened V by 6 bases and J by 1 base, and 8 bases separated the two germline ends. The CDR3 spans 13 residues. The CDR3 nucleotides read TGTGCCAGCAGCCCAGGCGGCACAGATACGCAGTATTTT. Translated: CASSPGGTDTQYF.

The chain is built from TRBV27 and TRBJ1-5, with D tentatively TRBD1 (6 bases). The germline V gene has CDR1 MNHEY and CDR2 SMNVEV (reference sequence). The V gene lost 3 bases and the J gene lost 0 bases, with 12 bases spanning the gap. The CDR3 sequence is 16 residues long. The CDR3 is CASSFGRGDSNQPQHF. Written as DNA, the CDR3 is TGTGCCAGCAGTTTTGGGAGGGGGGATAGCAATCAGCCCCAGCATTTT.

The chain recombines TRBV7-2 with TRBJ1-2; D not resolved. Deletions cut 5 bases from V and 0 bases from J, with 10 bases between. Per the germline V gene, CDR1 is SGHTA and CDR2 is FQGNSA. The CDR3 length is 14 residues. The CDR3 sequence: CASSPRVTNYGYTF. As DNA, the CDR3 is TGTGCCAGCAGCCCCCGGGTTACTAACTATGGCTACACCTTC.